The rows below give T cell receptor beta chains drawn from one sample of a study of T cells after yellow fever vaccination. TCRdb analysed the 5' RACE reads with MiXCR anew, one entry per CDR3 protein. The sample lists some 600,000 distinct CDR3 sequences; 12% were seen once. Sequences were derived from PBMCs, sampled on the day of the yellow fever booster vaccination. The receptors stem from a man aged 30 to 45 who received the YFV17D yellow fever vaccine. CDR3s include the opening cysteine and the closing phenylalanine or tryptophan. A D gene is named only where the DNA matches it firmly. Where a row states a size, it is once, few, many or the class of an expanded clone; other rows omit it.

j_call | v_call | clone_size | d_call | cdr3_aa | cdr3_nt
TRBJ2-1 | TRBV27 | few | . | CASGLSRTYNEQFF | TGTGCCAGCGGACTTAGCAGAACTTACAATGAGCAGTTCTTC
TRBJ2-1 | TRBV11-2 | . | TRBD2 | CASSWISGAQEQFF | TGTGCCAGCAGCTGGATTAGCGGGGCTCAGGAGCAGTTCTTC
TRBJ2-3 | TRBV11-2 | many | . | CASREESSTDTQYF | TGTGCCAGCCGGGAAGAATCTAGCACAGATACGCAGTATTTT
TRBJ2-3 | TRBV7-2 | . | TRBD2 | CASSLALPSGGRADTQYF | TGTGCCAGCAGCTTAGCGCTCCCCAGCGGGGGTAGGGCAGATACGCAGTATTTT
TRBJ2-2 | TRBV5-4 | few | . | CASKGQLGGTGELFF | TGTGCCAGTAAAGGACAGCTCGGGGGCACCGGGGAGCTGTTTTTT
TRBJ1-6 | TRBV25-1 | . | . | CASSEFIGDNSPLHF | TGTGCCAGCAGTGAATTCATCGGGGATAATTCACCCCTCCACTTT
TRBJ2-1 | TRBV9 | few | . | CASSPRDNSGYNEQFF | TGTGCCAGCAGCCCCCGGGACAATTCGGGCTATAATGAGCAGTTCTTC
TRBJ2-1 | TRBV18 | few | TRBD2 | CASSPLADYNEQFF | TGTGCCAGCTCACCCCTAGCGGATTACAATGAGCAGTTCTTC
TRBJ2-1 | TRBV29-1 | . | . | CSATATYNEQFF | TGCAGCGCCACCGCCACCTACAATGAGCAGTTCTTC
TRBJ2-3 | TRBV6-1 | few | TRBD1 | CASNPRGQDTDTQYF | TGTGCCAGCAACCCGCGGGGACAGGACACAGATACGCAGTATTTT
TRBJ2-1 | TRBV14 | few | TRBD2 | CASSLAGGAGGWRVF | TGTGCCAGCAGCCTAGCGGGAGGAGCGGGAGGTTGGAGGGTCTTC
TRBJ2-1 | TRBV18 | . | . | CASSPSVGSNVNEQFF | TGTGCCAGCTCACCATCAGTCGGGAGTAACGTGAACGAGCAGTTCTTC